This T cell receptor beta chain was obtained from a study of quantifying T cell responses using KT2 cells. About the research overall: TCR alpha and beta constant-region primers primed reverse transcription of RNA. The T4 ligation step was estimated to exceed 8.5% efficiency under optimum conditions.

The table lists this clonotype with a few counts. Antigen specificity is unknown. KT2, a clone with a known TCR, was spiked into unfractionated PBMC. A single-stranded UMI oligo with SP2 sequence was ligated to cDNA 3' ends. First-round PCR used 4 cycles and beta primers RC1.1 and RC1.2 covering TRBC1 and TRBC2. One entry per CDR3 protein, called by TCRdb with MiXCR from the UMI-ligation and nested PCR reads. The sample carries fewer than 60,000 distinct CDR3 sequences, approximately 10% recorded once. Study conclusions and caveats: Input KT2 cell number predicted KT2 alpha and beta sequence counts linearly over several orders of magnitude. KT2 sequence counts showed saturation when very many KT2 cells were spiked in.

The sequenced sample consisted of PBMCs spiked with cells of the T cell clone KT2. This receptor was identified in a human donor.

CDR3 region: CSVQRVNPTDRPYEQYF. The CDR3 DNA reads TGCAGCGTTCAGAGAGTTAACCCGACGGATCGGCCCTACGAGCAGTACTTC. V usage is TRBV29-1 and J usage is TRBJ2-7, with D unresolved. The CDR3 covers 17 residues. Germline CDR1 reads SQVTM; CDR2 reads ANQGSEA. Trimming removed 5 bases from V and 2 bases from J, with 25 bases in between.